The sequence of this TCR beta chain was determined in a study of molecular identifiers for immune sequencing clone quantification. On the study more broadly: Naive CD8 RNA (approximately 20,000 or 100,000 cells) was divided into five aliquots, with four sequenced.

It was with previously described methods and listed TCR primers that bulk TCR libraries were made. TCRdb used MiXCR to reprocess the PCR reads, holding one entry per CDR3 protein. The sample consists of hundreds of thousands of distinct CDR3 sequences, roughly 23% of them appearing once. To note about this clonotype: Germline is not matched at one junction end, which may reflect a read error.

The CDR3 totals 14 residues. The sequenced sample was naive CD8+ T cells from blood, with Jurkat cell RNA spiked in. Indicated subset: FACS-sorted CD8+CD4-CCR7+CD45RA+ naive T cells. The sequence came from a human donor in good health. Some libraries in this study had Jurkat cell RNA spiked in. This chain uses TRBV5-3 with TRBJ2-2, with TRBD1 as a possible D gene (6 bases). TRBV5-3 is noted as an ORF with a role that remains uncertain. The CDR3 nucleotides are TGTGCCAGCAGCATGGACAGTAACATCGGGGAGTTGTTTTTT. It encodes CASSMDSNIGELFF.